The clone carrying this TCR beta chain was seen just once. Its specificity is unknown. The sample is drawn from a study of graft-versus-host responses after intestinal transplantation. The method was immunoSEQ multiplex PCR; TCRdb's version includes in-frame clones alone and lacks a portion of them. The data hold tens of thousands of clones, with 90% to 95% observed a single time. The sequencing here drew on unstimulated CD4+ T cells sorted from spleen or lymph node cells, taken before intestinal transplant. The clonotype was recovered from a human donor who received an intestinal transplant.

The CDR3 region has the DNA TGTGCCAGCAGCTTAGATGCGGGGGTTTACACCGGGGAGCTGTTTTTT. Amino acid sequence: CASSLDAGVYTGELFF. V is TRBV7-9 and J is TRBJ2-2; 7 nucleotides align to TRBD2. The length of the CDR3 is 16 residues. From germline, CDR1 is SEHNR and CDR2 FQNEAQ (reference sequence). Germline trimming cut 1 base from V and 3 bases from J; bases unmatched to any gene: 5.